This T cell receptor (beta chain) was identified in a study of blood T cell repertoires in COVID-19. Authors' processing steps: Scientists estimated how many nucleated cells there were by amplifying reference gene primers. Sequencing was performed with immunoSEQ multiplex PCR; in TCRdb, only in-frame clones are kept and a portion is missing. That table gives V, J and clone size, and the DNA gave D and trimming. Of more than 150,000 clones in the sample, 60% to 85% are singletons; the top ten hold 17%. This clone was counted only a few times. The sequencing input was peripheral blood. The sequence was collected from a man aged 55 to 70 with active or convalescent COVID-19.

CDR3 protein: CASRYRGTEAFF. The CDR3 DNA is TGTGCCAGCAGGTACAGGGGCACTGAAGCTTTCTTT. The chain carries TRBV28 and TRBJ1-1; 7 bases agree with TRBD1. CDR3 length equals 12 residues. The V gene end was trimmed by 6 bases and the J gene end by 4 bases; junction bases not matched to a gene: 2. Germline CDR1 reads MDHEN; CDR2 reads SYDVKM.